This T cell receptor (beta chain) comes out of a study of T cell responses to AZD1222 COVID-19 vaccine. The germline V and J ends were trimmed by 6 bases and 2 bases, with 11 bases remaining between them. Germline-derived CDR1 and CDR2 are SGDLS and YYNGEE. The CDR3 extends over 13 amino acids. Study-wide results and limits: Clonal diversity was possibly underestimated, and the donors were mostly white British, with more females.

Here immunoSEQ multiplex PCR was the method, and the copy in TCRdb shows in-frame clones only, minus some. Among around 120,000 clones, about 90% were seen once, and the ten largest hold approximately 2.6%. On this clone: Its specificity is unknown.

This clonotype was obtained from an adult who received the AZD1222 COVID-19 vaccine. The genes are TRBV9 and TRBJ1-1, with unresolved D. The sample was peripheral blood, taken 28 days after the second AZD1222 dose. The CDR3 here is CASNPTVNTEAFF. CDR3 nucleotide sequence: TGTGCCAGCAACCCCACAGTAAACACTGAAGCTTTCTTT.